Shown below are 5 T cell receptor beta chains from a single sample sequenced in a study of shared clonotypes between healthy human individuals. Assay used: immunoSEQ multiplex PCR; TCRdb lists only in-frame clones, some missing. Of roughly 1,000,000 clones listed, around 78% are singletons. Sequencing input: memory CD4+ T cells from PBMCs. Subset meaning: CD45RA-negative fraction. The receptors were sampled from a man aged 18 to 29 in good health. Some clones in this sample may be carry-over from other donors' samples.

This clone is a singleton in its sample. This sample includes further DNA sequences coding for the same CDR3. The chain joins TRBV18 to TRBJ1-3; 9 bases agree with TRBD1. The ends lost 4 bases at V and 4 bases at J; junction bases unmatched: 2. The germline CDR1 and CDR2 sequences are KGHSH and LQKENI. This CDR3 spans 14 amino acids. The CDR3 sequence: CASSRTGAGNTIYF. CDR3 DNA sequence: TGTGCCAGCTCACGGACAGGGGCCGGAAACACCATATATTTT.

This clone was seen once. This chain joins TRBV5-1 and TRBJ2-3, with unresolved D. The CDR3 sequence is 13 residues long. V was clipped by 4 bases and J by 3 bases, with 9 bases between them. Looked up from germline, CDR1 is SGHRS and CDR2 is YFSETQ. The CDR3 here is CASSRGSTDTQYF. CDR3 sequence (DNA): TGCGCCAGCAGCAGAGGCAGTACAGATACGCAGTATTTT.

The chain employs TRBV5-4 and TRBJ1-6; D is uncertain. Germline V gene sequence: CDR1 SGHNT, CDR2 YYREEE (reference sequence). V lost 0 bases to trimming and J lost 10 bases, with 5 bases between them. This CDR3 spans 12 amino acids. CDR3 sequence: CASSLGKSPLHF. Here the CDR3 DNA reads TGTGCCAGCAGCTTGGGGAAATCACCCCTCCACTTT.

The chain has TRBV29-1 and TRBJ1-1, with D perhaps matching TRBD1 (6 bases). Per the germline V gene, CDR1 is SQVTM and CDR2 is ANQGSEA. This CDR3 is built from 13 residues. CDR3 DNA: TGCAGTGCTGGAGGGGGAGGGAAAACTGAAGCTTTCTTT. This encodes CSAGGGGKTEAFF. The complete variable domain, with remaining parts taken from reference TRBV29-1 and TRBJ1-1, reads SAVISQKPSRDICQRGTSLTIQCQVDSQVTMMFWYRQQPGQSLTLIATANQGSEATYESGFVIDKFPISRPNLTFSTLTVSNMSPEDSSIYLCSAGGGGKTEAFFGQGTRLTVV.

The chain is built from TRBV6-1 and TRBJ1-1; 7 bases align to TRBD1. The V gene end was trimmed by 3 bases and the J gene end by 4 bases; junction bases not matched to a gene: 11. Germline CDR1 reads MNHNS; CDR2 reads SASEGT. This CDR3 spans 16 amino acids. In nucleotides, the CDR3 is TGTGCCAGCAGTGAGTCCCCGACAGGGTGGGGCACTGAAGCTTTCTTT. Amino acids: CASSESPTGWGTEAFF.